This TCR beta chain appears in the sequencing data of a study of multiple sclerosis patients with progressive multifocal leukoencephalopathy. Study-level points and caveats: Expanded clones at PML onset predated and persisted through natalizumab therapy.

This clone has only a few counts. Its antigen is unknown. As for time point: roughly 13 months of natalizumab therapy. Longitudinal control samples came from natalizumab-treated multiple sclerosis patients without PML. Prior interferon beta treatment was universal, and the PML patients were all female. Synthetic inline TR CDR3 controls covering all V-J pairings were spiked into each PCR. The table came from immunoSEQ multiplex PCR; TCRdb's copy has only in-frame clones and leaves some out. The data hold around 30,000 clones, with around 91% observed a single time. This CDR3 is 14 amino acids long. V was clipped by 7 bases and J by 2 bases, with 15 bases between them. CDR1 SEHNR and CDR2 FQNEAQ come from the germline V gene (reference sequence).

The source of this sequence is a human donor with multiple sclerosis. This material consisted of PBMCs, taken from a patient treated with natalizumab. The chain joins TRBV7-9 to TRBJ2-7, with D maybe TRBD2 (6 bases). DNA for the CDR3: TGTGCCAGCACCCGCCGGGACTCCCCCTACGAGCAGTACTTC. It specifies CASTRRDSPYEQYF.